This T cell receptor beta chain originates from a study of T cell repertoires in cytomegalovirus infection. Findings of the study overall: The study found HLA-C-restricted CMV-specific TCR beta clonotypes dominating the ex vivo response.

The CDR3 runs to 14 residues. V dropped 5 bases and J dropped 6; count of bases not matched to a gene: 6. Germline V lookup: CDR1 SGHVS, CDR2 FQNEAQ. This clonotype was seen many times. Its specificity is unknown. TCRdb recomputed calls from the reads with MiXCR, one row per CDR3 protein. Of 200,000 to 300,000 distinct CDR3 sequences in the sample, approximately 8.3% were seen once. Sequencing was performed on PBMCs. The receptor was isolated from a human donor in good health (CMV status not recorded). Some clones in this sample may be carry-over from other donors' samples. This chain uses TRBV7-8 with TRBJ2-1; 8 bases map to TRBD1. The CDR3 nucleotides read TGTGCCAGCAGCCCGGACAGGGCTGGCAATGAGCAGTTCTTC. Encoded protein: CASSPDRAGNEQFF.